A selection of T cell receptor beta chains follows, all from one sample in a study of blood T cell repertoires in COVID-19. Only in-frame clones appear in the TCRdb table, and some are missing; sequencing was by immunoSEQ multiplex PCR. The sample includes some 70,000 clones, more than 80% of them seen just once. The sequenced material came from peripheral blood. These receptors were taken from an elderly woman with active COVID-19. The CDR3 runs from the conserved cysteine through the conserved F or W. A D gene is named only where the DNA matches it firmly. Clone size appears in some rows only: once, few, many, or a class for an expanded clone.

size	D	V	J	DNA	CDR3
.	.	TRBV10-3	TRBJ1-6	TGTGCCATCAGGGCAGGCTATAATTCACCCCTCCACTTT	CAIRAGYNSPLHF
.	.	TRBV28	TRBJ1-5	TGTGCCAGCAGGGAGCGGGGGAGCAATCAGCCCCAGCATTTT	CASRERGSNQPQHF
.	.	TRBV5-1	TRBJ1-1	TGCGCCAGCAGCTTGGGCCGGGGAACTGAAGCTTTCTTT	CASSLGRGTEAFF
.	.	TRBV7-2	TRBJ2-1	TGTGCCAGCAGCCCAAAGACTAGTGGCGAGCAGTTCTTC	CASSPKTSGEQFF
.	.	TRBV28	TRBJ1-2	TGTGCCAGCAGTTCCTTGGGCCCTTTCACCTTC	CASSSLGPFTF
.	.	TRBV20-1	TRBJ1-5	TGCAGTGCTAGTACCGGGACTCCGGTGGCGTATAGCAATCAGCCCCAGCATTTT	CSASTGTPVAYSNQPQHF
.	.	TRBV7-2	TRBJ1-1	TGTGCCAGCAGCCCTTGGGAGGCCGGGAGGGGCACTGAAGCTTTCTTT	CASSPWEAGRGTEAFF
.	.	TRBV7-2	TRBJ2-1	TGTGCCAGCGGACTGTTCTACAATGAGCAGTTCTTC	CASGLFYNEQFF
.	TRBD1	TRBV11-2	TRBJ1-4	TGTGCCAGCAGCGGACAGGGGGTTGATTTCGAAAAACTGTTTTTT	CASSGQGVDFEKLFF
.	TRBD2	TRBV6-2/TRBV6-3	TRBJ2-7	TGTGCCAGCAGTTGGAGAGCGGGAGTTGGCGAGCAGTACTTC	CASSWRAGVGEQYF
few	TRBD2	TRBV24-1	TRBJ2-1	TGTGCCACCAGTGATTTGTCGGCGGGAGGGACTGAGCAGTTCTTC	CATSDLSAGGTEQFF
.	.	TRBV5-8	TRBJ2-2	TGTGCCAGCCCCTACAGGGTATCGGGGGAGCTGTTTTTT	CASPYRVSGELFF
.	TRBD2	TRBV15	TRBJ2-7	TGTGCCACCAGCAGAGATCTCCTGTGGTTTAGCGGGAATCTCGAGCAGTACTTC	CATSRDLLWFSGNLEQYF
few	TRBD1	TRBV19	TRBJ1-3	TGTGCCACCCTGGGCGAGACAGGGGCTGTCCGGGTTGGAAACACCATATATTTT	CATLGETGAVRVGNTIYF
.	.	TRBV18	TRBJ2-7	TGTGCCAGCTCACTAGGTAGGGGATCCTCCTACGAGCAGTACTTC	CASSLGRGSSYEQYF
.	TRBD2	TRBV7-7	TRBJ2-1	TGTGCTAGCAGCCCAAAGGTAGCGGGGGAGTACAATGAGCAGTTCTTC	CASSPKVAGEYNEQFF
.	TRBD1	TRBV28	TRBJ2-2	TGTGCCAGCCGACTGCCGGGACAGGGGGCCCCCGGGGAGCTGTTTTTT	CASRLPGQGAPGELFF
.	TRBD1	TRBV11-2	TRBJ1-6	TGTGCCAGCAGGATGGGACAGGCCTATAATTCACCCCTCCACTTT	CASRMGQAYNSPLHF
.	TRBD2	TRBV19	TRBJ2-5	TGTGCCAGTAAGAAAGCGGGAGGGCCCCGAGAGACCCAGTACTTC	CASKKAGGPRETQYF
.	TRBD2	TRBV6-6	TRBJ2-7	TGTGCCAGCAGTTACGGTCAGGGAGGGTACGAGCAGTACTTC	CASSYGQGGYEQYF
.	.	TRBV3-1/TRBV3-2	TRBJ2-1	TGTGCCAGCAGCCAAGAGGGGGGCAATGAGCAGTTCTTC	CASSQEGGNEQFF
.	TRBD2	TRBV7-2	TRBJ2-7	TGTGCCAGCAGTCCCCCGGGGGGCTACGAGCAGTACTTC	CASSPPGGYEQYF
.	.	TRBV5-8	TRBJ2-5	TGTGCCAGCATAACGGCCGGGGAGACCCAGTACTTC	CASITAGETQYF
.	TRBD2	TRBV5-4	TRBJ2-3	TGTGCCAGCAGCCCGAGACTAGCCCATAGCACAGATACGCAGTATTTT	CASSPRLAHSTDTQYF
.	.	TRBV2	TRBJ1-2	TGTGCCAGTAGTCCTTTCGATGGCTACACCTTC	CASSPFDGYTF
.	TRBD2	TRBV11-3	TRBJ2-1	TGTGCCAGCAGCCCGAGCCGGGGTCTAGCGGGAGGGTTGTTCTTC	CASSPSRGLAGGLFF
.	TRBD2	TRBV29-1	TRBJ2-7	TGCAGCGTTGGTGGGGAGTCTAGCGGGAGTGGTGAGCAGTACTTC	CSVGGESSGSGEQYF
.	.	TRBV6-5	TRBJ1-6	TGTGCCAGCAAAAGGGGGATTATCTCACCCCTCCACTTT	CASKRGIISPLHF
.	TRBD2	TRBV28	TRBJ2-1	TGTGCCAGCAGCCAAAACGACGGGAGGACACTTCAGTTCTTC	CASSQNDGRTLQFF
.	.	TRBV7-9	TRBJ1-2	TGTGCCAGCAGCTTATTCGGGGAACCTATATATGGCTACACCTTC	CASSLFGEPIYGYTF
.	TRBD2	TRBV10-3	TRBJ2-1	TGTGCCATCTCTACTAGCGGCAGCAATGAGCAGTTCTTC	CAISTSGSNEQFF